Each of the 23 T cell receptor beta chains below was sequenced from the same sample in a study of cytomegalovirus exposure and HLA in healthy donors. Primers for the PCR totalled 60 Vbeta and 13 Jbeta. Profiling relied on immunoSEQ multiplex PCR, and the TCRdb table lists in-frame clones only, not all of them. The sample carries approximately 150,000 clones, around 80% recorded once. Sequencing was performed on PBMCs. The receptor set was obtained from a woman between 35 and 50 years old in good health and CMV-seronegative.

The CDR3 region has the DNA TGTGCCAGCAGTTCCCTTTTGACAGGTACGGTCGTGGATACGCAGTATTTT. The encoded protein is CASSSLLTGTVVDTQYF. The rearrangement joins TRBV27 to TRBJ2-3; a weak D match, TRBD1 (6 bases). V lost 4 bases and J 6 bases, leaving 23 bases between the germline ends. CDR1 and CDR2 (germline): MNHEY, SMNVEV (reference sequence). This CDR3 contains 17 residues.

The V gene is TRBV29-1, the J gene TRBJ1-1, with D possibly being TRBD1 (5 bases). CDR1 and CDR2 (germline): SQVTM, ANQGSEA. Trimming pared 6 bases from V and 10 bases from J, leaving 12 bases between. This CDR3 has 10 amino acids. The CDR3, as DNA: TGCAGCGTCGTACAGGTAATAGCTTTCTTT. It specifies CSVVQVIAFF.

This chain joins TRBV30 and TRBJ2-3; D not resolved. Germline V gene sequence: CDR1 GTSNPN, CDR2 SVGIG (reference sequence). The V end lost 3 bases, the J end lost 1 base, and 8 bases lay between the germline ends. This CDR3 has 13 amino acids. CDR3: CAWRMSRTDTQYF. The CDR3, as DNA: TGTGCCTGGAGGATGAGCCGCACAGATACGCAGTATTTT.

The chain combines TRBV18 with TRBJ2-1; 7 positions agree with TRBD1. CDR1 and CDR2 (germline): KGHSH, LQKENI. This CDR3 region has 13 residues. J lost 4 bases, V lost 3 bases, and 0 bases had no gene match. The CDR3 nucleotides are TGTGCCAGCTCACCGGGACAGTACAATGAGCAGTTCTTC. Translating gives CASSPGQYNEQFF. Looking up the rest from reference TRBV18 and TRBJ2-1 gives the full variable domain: NAGVMQNPRHLVRRRGQEARLRCSPMKGHSHVYWYRQLPEEGLKFMVYLQKENIIDESGMPKERFSAEFPKEGPSILRIQQVVRGDSAAYFCASSPGQYNEQFFGPGTRLTVL.

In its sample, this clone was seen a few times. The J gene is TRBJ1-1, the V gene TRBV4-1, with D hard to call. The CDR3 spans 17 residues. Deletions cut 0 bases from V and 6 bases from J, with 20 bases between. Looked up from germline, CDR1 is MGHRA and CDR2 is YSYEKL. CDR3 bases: TGCGCCAGCAGCCAAGATCCGAAAGGCAGGTTGATGCCTGAAGCTTTCTTT. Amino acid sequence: CASSQDPKGRLMPEAFF.

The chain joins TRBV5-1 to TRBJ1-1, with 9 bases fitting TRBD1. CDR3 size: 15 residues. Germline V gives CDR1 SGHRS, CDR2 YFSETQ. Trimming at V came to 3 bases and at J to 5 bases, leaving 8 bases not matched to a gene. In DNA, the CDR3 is TGCGCCAGCAGCTCGGGACAGGGAATAGTGACTGAAGCTTTCTTT. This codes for CASSSGQGIVTEAFF.

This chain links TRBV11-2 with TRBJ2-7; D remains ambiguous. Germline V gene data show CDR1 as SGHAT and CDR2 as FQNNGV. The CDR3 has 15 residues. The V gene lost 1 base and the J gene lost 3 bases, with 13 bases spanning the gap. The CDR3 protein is CASSLVFVPGYEQYF. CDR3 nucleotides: TGTGCCAGCAGCTTAGTGTTCGTCCCGGGCTACGAGCAGTACTTC.

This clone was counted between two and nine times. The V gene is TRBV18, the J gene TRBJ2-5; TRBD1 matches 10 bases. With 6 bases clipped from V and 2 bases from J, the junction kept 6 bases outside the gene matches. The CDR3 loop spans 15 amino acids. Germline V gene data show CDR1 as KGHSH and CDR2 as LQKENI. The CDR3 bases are TGTGCCAGCTCCCGCGGGACAGGGGCACAAGAGACCCAGTACTTC. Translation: CASSRGTGAQETQYF.

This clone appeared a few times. The CDR3 nucleotides read TGTGCCATCCGGGACAGAGAAATTTACGAGCAGTACTTC. It is translated as CAIRDREIYEQYF. This chain uses TRBV10-3 with TRBJ2-7, with TRBD1 identical over 7 bases. The CDR3 has 13 amino acids. With V trimmed by 8 bases and J by 4 bases, 8 bases remained unmatched. The germline V gene encodes CDR1 ENHRY and CDR2 SYGVKD.

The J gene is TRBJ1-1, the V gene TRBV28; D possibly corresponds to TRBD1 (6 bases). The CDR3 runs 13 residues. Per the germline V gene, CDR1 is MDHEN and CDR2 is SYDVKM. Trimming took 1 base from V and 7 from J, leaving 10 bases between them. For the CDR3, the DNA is TGTGCCAGCAGTTTATTTCTCAGGGGTGAAGCTTTCTTT. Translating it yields CASSLFLRGEAFF. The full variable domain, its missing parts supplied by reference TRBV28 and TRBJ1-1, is DVKVTQSSRYLVKRTGEKVFLECVQDMDHENMFWYRQDPGLGLRLIYFSYDVKMKEKGDIPEGYSVSREKKERFSLILESASTNQTSMYLCASSLFLRGEAFFGQGTRLTVV.

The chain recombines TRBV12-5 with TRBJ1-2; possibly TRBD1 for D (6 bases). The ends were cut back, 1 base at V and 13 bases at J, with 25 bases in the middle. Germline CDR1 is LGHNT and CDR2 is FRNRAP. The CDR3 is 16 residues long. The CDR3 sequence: CASGLELLGGPRFITF. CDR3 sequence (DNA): TGTGCTAGTGGTTTGGAATTGCTAGGGGGTCCCCGCTTCATCACCTTC.

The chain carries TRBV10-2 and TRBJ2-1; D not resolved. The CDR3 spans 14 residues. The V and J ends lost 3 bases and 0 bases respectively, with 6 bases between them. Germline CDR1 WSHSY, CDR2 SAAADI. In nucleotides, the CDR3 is TGCGCCAGCAGTGATCCGAGCTCCTACAATGAGCAGTTCTTC. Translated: CASSDPSSYNEQFF.

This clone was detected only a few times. The CDR3 DNA sequence: TGTGCCAGCAGTCCCAGCGGGAGAGGCGATGAGCAGTTCTTC. The encoded protein is CASSPSGRGDEQFF. V is TRBV6-6 and J is TRBJ2-1; 8 bases map to TRBD2. CDR1 and CDR2 from the germline V gene are MNHNY and SVGAGI (reference sequence). V dropped 5 bases and J dropped 8; count of bases not matched to a gene: 8. The CDR3 length is 14 residues.

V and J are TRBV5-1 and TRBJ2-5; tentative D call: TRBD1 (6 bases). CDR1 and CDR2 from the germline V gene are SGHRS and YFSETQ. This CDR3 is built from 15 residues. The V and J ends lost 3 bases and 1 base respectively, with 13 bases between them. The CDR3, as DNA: TGCGCCAGCAGCTCCCCCCTACAGGGCCAAGAGACCCAGTACTTC. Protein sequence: CASSSPLQGQETQYF.

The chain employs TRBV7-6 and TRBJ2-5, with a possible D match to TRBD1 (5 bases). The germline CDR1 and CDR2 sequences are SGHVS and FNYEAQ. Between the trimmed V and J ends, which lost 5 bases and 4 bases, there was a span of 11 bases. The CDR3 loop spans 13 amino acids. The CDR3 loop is CASSPGQGETQYF. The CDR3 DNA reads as TGTGCCAGCAGCCCCGGGCAGGGAGAGACCCAGTACTTC.

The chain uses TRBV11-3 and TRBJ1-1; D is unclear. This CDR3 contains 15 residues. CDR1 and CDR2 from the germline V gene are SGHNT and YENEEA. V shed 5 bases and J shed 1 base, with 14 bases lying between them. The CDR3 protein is CASSGSPGKNTEAFF. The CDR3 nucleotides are TGTGCCAGCAGCGGATCTCCCGGGAAGAACACTGAAGCTTTCTTT.

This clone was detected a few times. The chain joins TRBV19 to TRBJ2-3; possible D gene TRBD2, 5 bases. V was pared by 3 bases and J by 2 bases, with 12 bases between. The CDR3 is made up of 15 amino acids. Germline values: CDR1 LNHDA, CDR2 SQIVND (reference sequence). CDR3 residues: CASSIDAGYTDTQYF. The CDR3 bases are TGTGCCAGTAGTATCGATGCGGGCTACACAGATACGCAGTATTTT.

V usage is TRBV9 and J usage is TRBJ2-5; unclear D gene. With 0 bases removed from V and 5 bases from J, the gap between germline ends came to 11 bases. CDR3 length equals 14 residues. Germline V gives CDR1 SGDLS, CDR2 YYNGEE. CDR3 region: CASSVGGYLETQYF. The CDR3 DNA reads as TGTGCCAGCAGCGTAGGAGGTTATTTGGAGACCCAGTACTTC.

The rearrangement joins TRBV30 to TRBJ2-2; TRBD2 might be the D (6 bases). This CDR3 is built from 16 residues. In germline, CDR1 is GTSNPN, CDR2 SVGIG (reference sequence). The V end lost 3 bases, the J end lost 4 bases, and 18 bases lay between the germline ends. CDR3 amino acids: CAWSLLALRGTGELFF. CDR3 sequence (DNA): TGTGCCTGGAGCCTACTAGCTTTGCGGGGCACCGGGGAGCTGTTTTTT.

CDR3 coding DNA: TGCGCCAGCAGCTTGTTGGACTTAAACACCGGGGAGCTGTTTTTT. This sequence encodes CASSLLDLNTGELFF. The rearrangement links TRBV5-1 to TRBJ2-2; D may be TRBD2 (5 bases). V lost 1 base and J 2 bases, leaving 9 bases between the germline ends. Germline-derived CDR1 and CDR2 are SGHRS and YFSETQ. CDR3 length: 15 amino acids.

The CDR3 DNA is TGTGCCATCAGTGAGGGGGCCGGGGGGCGCGGCGGCTATGGCTACACCTTC. As protein: CAISEGAGGRGGYGYTF. V is TRBV10-3 and J is TRBJ1-2; tentatively, D is TRBD1 (6 bases). The CDR3 spans 17 residues. Germline V gene data show CDR1 as ENHRY and CDR2 as SYGVKD. Trimming pared 2 bases from V and 4 bases from J, leaving 20 bases between.

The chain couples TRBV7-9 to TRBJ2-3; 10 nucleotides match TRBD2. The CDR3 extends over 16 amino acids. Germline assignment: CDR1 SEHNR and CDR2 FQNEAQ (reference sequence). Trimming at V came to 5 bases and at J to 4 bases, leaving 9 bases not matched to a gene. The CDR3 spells CASSRGEREGADTQYF. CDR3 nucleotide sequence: TGTGCCAGCAGCCGTGGCGAGCGGGAGGGGGCAGATACGCAGTATTTT.

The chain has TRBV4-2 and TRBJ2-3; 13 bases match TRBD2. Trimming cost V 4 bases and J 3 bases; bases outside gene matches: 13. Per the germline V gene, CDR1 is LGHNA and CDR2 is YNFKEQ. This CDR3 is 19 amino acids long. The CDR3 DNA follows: TGTGCCAGCAGCCTCCACGGGACTAGCGGGAATTTGGGGACAGATACGCAGTATTTT. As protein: CASSLHGTSGNLGTDTQYF.